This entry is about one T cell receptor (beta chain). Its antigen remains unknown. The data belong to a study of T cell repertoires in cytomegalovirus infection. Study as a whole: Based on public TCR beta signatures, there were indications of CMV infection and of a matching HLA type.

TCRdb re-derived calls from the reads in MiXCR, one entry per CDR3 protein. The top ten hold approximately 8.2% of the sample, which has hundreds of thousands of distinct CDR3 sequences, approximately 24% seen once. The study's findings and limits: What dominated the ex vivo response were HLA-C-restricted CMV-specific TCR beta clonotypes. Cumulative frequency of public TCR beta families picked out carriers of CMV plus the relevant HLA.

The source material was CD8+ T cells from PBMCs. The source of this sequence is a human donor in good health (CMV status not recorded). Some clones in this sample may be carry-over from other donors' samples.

CDR3 protein: CASSLNLDNEQFF. The CDR3 DNA follows: TGTGCCAGCAGCTTAAATCTGGACAATGAGCAGTTCTTC. The rearrangement links TRBV11-1 to TRBJ2-1; no clear D. The germline V gene encodes CDR1 SGHAT and CDR2 FQDESV (reference sequence). This CDR3 is 13 amino acids long. Trimming removed 2 bases from V and 5 bases from J, with 7 bases in between.